This TCR beta chain was retrieved from a study of T cell responses to AZD1222 COVID-19 vaccine. Germline V lookup: CDR1 LNHDA, CDR2 SQIVND (reference sequence). V lost 7 bases and J lost 10, with 25 bases in between. CDR3 length: 15 amino acids. Study observations and caveats: Nearly half of the spike-specific TCRs reportedly recognize variant regions that carry no mutations. Receipt of two AZD1222 doses was followed by a rise in Spike-specific TCR breadth and depth. After the peak T cell response, and only then, were repertoires sampled. Among the donors, most were white British and more were female, and clonal diversity was possibly underestimated.

This clone was counted once. Its cognate antigen is unknown. Repertoires were generated with immunoSEQ multiplex PCR, while TCRdb's copy carries only in-frame clones and drops some. Among 150,000 to 180,000 clones listed, about nine tenths were seen once. The chain couples TRBV19 to TRBJ2-5; D assignment may be TRBD1 or TRBD2 (5 bases each). The sequenced sample was peripheral blood, obtained on day 0 of MenACWY control vaccination. The sequence came from an adult in good health. CDR3 sequence: CASTARPGTPIIQYF. The DNA for the CDR3 is TGTGCCAGTACCGCAAGACCAGGGACGCCCATAATCCAGTACTTC.